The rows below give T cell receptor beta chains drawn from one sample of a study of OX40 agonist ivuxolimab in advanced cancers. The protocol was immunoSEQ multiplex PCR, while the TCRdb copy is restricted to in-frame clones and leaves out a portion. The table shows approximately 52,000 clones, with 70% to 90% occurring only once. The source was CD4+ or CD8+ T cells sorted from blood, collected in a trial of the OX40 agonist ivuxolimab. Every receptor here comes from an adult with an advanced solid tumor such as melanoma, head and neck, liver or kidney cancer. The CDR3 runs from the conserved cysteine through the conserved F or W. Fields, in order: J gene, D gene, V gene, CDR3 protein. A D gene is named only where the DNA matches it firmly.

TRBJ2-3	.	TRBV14	CASSQETVTDTQYF
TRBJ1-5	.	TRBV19	CASSPGALGNQPQHF
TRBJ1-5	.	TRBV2	CASSRQENQPQHF
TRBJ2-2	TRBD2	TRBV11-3	CASSLDRLAGDSNTGELFF
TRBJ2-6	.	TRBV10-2	CAAGGANVLTF
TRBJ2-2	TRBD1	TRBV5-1	CASSFGTGRVTGELFF
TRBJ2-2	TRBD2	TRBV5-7	CASSFFALRLAGDRGAVF
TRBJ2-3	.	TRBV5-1	CASSAGGQDTQYF
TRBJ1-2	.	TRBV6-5	CASSKGRTYGYTF
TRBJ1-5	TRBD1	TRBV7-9	CASSPDRSEPQHF
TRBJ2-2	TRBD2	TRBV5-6	CASSLVAGGSGELFF
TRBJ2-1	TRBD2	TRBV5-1	CASSLAGTSNLDEQFF
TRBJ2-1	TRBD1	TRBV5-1	CASSSDRGLDEQFF
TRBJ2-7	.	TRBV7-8	CASSPSGSEQYF
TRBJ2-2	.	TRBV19	CASRFGALWAGELFF
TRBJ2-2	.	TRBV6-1	CASSEGETGTRWGELFF
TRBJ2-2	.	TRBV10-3	CAISGQYGTKNTGELFF
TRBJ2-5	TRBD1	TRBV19	CASSESGQQETQYF
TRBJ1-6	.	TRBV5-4	CASSFREVGSPLHF
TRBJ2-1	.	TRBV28	CASSSLAGTRSSYNEQFF
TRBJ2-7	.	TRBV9	CASSVGTGLSYEQYF
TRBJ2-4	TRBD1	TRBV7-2	CASSHGEGQGGNIQYF
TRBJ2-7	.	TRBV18	CASSPTPGNEQYF
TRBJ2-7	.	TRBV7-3	CASSAAGVGYEQYF
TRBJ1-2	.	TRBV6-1	CASSDRRNYGYTF
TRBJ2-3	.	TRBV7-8	CASSPPLEDTQYF
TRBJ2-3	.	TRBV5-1	CASSLARAGPSTDTQYF
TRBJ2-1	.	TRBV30	CAWSPTAREQFF
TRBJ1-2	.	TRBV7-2	CASSQSGAGGYTF
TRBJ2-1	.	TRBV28	CASHRGYNEQFF
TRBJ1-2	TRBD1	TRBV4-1	CASSRVTTGTGDSYTF
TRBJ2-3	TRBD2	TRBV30	CAGGAGAGGRSDTQYF
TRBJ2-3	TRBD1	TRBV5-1	CASSPGTGNTDTQYF
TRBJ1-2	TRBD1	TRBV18	CASSSIGTGYGYTF
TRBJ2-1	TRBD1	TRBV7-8	CASSSKTGDDEQFF
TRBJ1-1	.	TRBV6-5	CASSEFGPNTEAFF
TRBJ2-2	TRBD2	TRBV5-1	CASSLMGGSNTGELFF
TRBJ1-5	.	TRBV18	CASSPRSFNQPQHF
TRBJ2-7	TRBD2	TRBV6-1	CASSSVGGTYEQYF
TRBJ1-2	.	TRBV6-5	CASSYSLGRGDGYTF
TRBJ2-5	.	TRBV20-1	CSARTPETQYF
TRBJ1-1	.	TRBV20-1	CSVRGGTEAFF
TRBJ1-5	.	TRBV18	CASSRDTNQPQHF
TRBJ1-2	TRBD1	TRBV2	CASSSTGGGEDTF
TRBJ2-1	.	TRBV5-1	CASRSSDGSSYNEQFF
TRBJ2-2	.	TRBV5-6	CASSLGPSSVSGELFF
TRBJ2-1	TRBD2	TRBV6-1	CASSEDPLAGWNEQFF
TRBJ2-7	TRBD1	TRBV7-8	CASSLERQGEHYEQYF
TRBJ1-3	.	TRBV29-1	CSVQSSETDSFSGNTIYF
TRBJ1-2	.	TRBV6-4	CASTIYGYTF
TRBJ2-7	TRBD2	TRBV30	CAWSPPPISGRSYEQYF
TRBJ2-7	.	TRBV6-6	CASSYEGAYEQYF
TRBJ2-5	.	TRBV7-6	CASSLGGPKETQYF
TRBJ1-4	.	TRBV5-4	CASSFSGTAEGGKLFF
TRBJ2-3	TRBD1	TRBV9	CASSDRGQADTQYF
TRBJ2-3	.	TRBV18	CASSPVGSVDTQYF
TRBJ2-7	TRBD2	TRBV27	CASSLKPSGSFHEQYF